The rows below give T cell receptor beta chains drawn from one sample of a study of T cell responses to AZD1222 COVID-19 vaccine. Only in-frame clones appear in the TCRdb table, and some are missing; sequencing was by immunoSEQ multiplex PCR. The repertoire holds approximately 160,000 clones, around 87% seen once, with around 3% in the top ten. The source was peripheral blood, collected on day 0 of AZD1222 vaccination. Receptors were obtained from an adult in good health. Both conserved end residues are part of each CDR3. The D gene is left open where the match is weak. Not all rows give a size; the values are once, few, many and, for expanded clones, a class.

CDR3 protein: CSAVGGQGVYEQFF
CDR3 DNA: TGCAGCGCGGTAGGGGGACAGGGAGTGTATGAGCAGTTCTTC
V gene: TRBV29-1
CDR3 length: 14
J gene: TRBJ2-1
D gene: TRBD1
clone size: .

CDR3 protein: CASSIGQYNEQFF
CDR3 DNA: TGTGCCAGTAGTATAGGGCAGTACAATGAGCAGTTCTTC
V gene: TRBV19
CDR3 length: 13
J gene: TRBJ2-1
D gene: .
clone size: .

CDR3 protein: CAISESTDEENYGYTF
CDR3 DNA: TGTGCCATCAGTGAGTCCACAGATGAGGAGAACTATGGCTACACCTTC
V gene: TRBV10-3
CDR3 length: 16
J gene: TRBJ1-2
D gene: .
clone size: .

CDR3 protein: CATSRSGGLNNEQFF
CDR3 DNA: TGTGCCACCAGTCGCAGCGGGGGCTTGAACAATGAGCAGTTCTTC
V gene: TRBV24-1
CDR3 length: 15
J gene: TRBJ2-1
D gene: TRBD2
clone size: .

CDR3 protein: CASSNSGQRANVLTF
CDR3 DNA: TGTGCCAGTAGTAATTCCGGACAGAGGGCCAACGTCCTGACTTTC
V gene: TRBV19
CDR3 length: 15
J gene: TRBJ2-6
D gene: .
clone size: .

CDR3 protein: CASSQDLGSGNTIYF
CDR3 DNA: TGTGCCAGCAGCCAAGATTTGGGGTCTGGAAACACCATATATTTT
V gene: TRBV3-1/TRBV3-2
CDR3 length: 15
J gene: TRBJ1-3
D gene: .
clone size: few

CDR3 protein: CASSYSIGSGRGKLFF
CDR3 DNA: TGTGCCAGCAGTTACTCGATCGGCTCGGGCAGGGGAAAACTGTTTTTT
V gene: TRBV6-5
CDR3 length: 16
J gene: TRBJ1-4
D gene: .
clone size: .

CDR3 protein: CASSEHAGGAPLHF
CDR3 DNA: TGTGCCAGCAGTGAACACGCAGGGGGCGCACCCCTCCACTTT
V gene: TRBV6-1
CDR3 length: 14
J gene: TRBJ1-6
D gene: TRBD1
clone size: .

CDR3 protein: CASSQAGGYEQYF
CDR3 DNA: TGTGCCAGCAGCCAAGCGGGGGGCTACGAGCAGTACTTC
V gene: TRBV3-1/TRBV3-2
CDR3 length: 13
J gene: TRBJ2-7
D gene: TRBD2
clone size: .

CDR3 protein: CASRMDGPQHF
CDR3 DNA: TGTGCCAGCAGGATGGATGGGCCCCAGCATTTT
V gene: TRBV12-3/TRBV12-4
CDR3 length: 11
J gene: TRBJ1-5
D gene: .
clone size: .

CDR3 protein: CASQGLHYEQYF
CDR3 DNA: TGTGCCAGCCAGGGGCTGCACTACGAGCAGTACTTC
V gene: TRBV28
CDR3 length: 12
J gene: TRBJ2-7
D gene: .
clone size: once

CDR3 protein: CASSPSGAPTQYF
CDR3 DNA: TGTGCCAGCAGTCCTAGCGGGGCCCCGACCCAGTACTTC
V gene: TRBV28
CDR3 length: 13
J gene: TRBJ2-5
D gene: TRBD2
clone size: once

CDR3 protein: CAWGTENYGYTF
CDR3 DNA: TGTGCCTGGGGGACAGAGAACTATGGCTACACCTTC
V gene: TRBV30
CDR3 length: 12
J gene: TRBJ1-2
D gene: TRBD1
clone size: .

CDR3 protein: CASSSQGRGYGYTF
CDR3 DNA: TGTGCCAGTAGTTCCCAGGGGCGCGGGTATGGCTACACCTTC
V gene: TRBV19
CDR3 length: 14
J gene: TRBJ1-2
D gene: .
clone size: .

CDR3 protein: CASSIARAVLDEAFF
CDR3 DNA: TGTGCCAGTAGTATAGCGAGGGCAGTCCTTGATGAAGCTTTCTTT
V gene: TRBV19
CDR3 length: 15
J gene: TRBJ1-1
D gene: .
clone size: .

CDR3 protein: CASAREWKGYEQYF
CDR3 DNA: TGTGCCAGCGCTAGGGAATGGAAGGGCTACGAGCAGTACTTC
V gene: TRBV2
CDR3 length: 14
J gene: TRBJ2-7
D gene: .
clone size: .

CDR3 protein: CASSTGVHYGYTF
CDR3 DNA: TGTGCCAGCAGTACAGGGGTGCACTATGGCTACACCTTC
V gene: TRBV6-6
CDR3 length: 13
J gene: TRBJ1-2
D gene: TRBD1
clone size: .

CDR3 protein: CASRGGLAYNEQFF
CDR3 DNA: TGCGCCAGCCGAGGGGGACTAGCGTACAATGAGCAGTTCTTC
V gene: TRBV10-2
CDR3 length: 14
J gene: TRBJ2-1
D gene: TRBD2
clone size: .

CDR3 protein: CASSSTENSNQPQHF
CDR3 DNA: TGTGCCAGCAGCTCGACAGAAAATAGCAATCAGCCCCAGCATTTT
V gene: TRBV7-9
CDR3 length: 15
J gene: TRBJ1-5
D gene: .
clone size: .

CDR3 protein: CASSRAGGGPQPQHF
CDR3 DNA: TGTGCCAGCAGCCGCGCAGGGGGCGGCCCCCAGCCCCAGCATTTT
V gene: TRBV7-9
CDR3 length: 15
J gene: TRBJ1-5
D gene: TRBD1
clone size: .

CDR3 protein: CASSYASRGPSYEQYF
CDR3 DNA: TGCGCCAGCAGCTACGCCTCTAGGGGACCGTCCTACGAGCAGTACTTC
V gene: TRBV5-1
CDR3 length: 16
J gene: TRBJ2-7
D gene: .
clone size: once

CDR3 protein: CSAVGSGWTEAFF
CDR3 DNA: TGCAGCGCCGTGGGGTCGGGGTGGACTGAAGCTTTCTTT
V gene: TRBV29-1
CDR3 length: 13
J gene: TRBJ1-1
D gene: .
clone size: once

CDR3 protein: CASRTGGEPQHF
CDR3 DNA: TGTGCCAGCAGGACAGGGGGCGAGCCCCAGCATTTT
V gene: TRBV12-3/TRBV12-4
CDR3 length: 12
J gene: TRBJ1-5
D gene: TRBD1
clone size: .

CDR3 protein: CASSPGLGGDTQYF
CDR3 DNA: TGTGCCAGCAGCCCGGGACTAGGCGGCGATACGCAGTATTTT
V gene: TRBV14
CDR3 length: 14
J gene: TRBJ2-3
D gene: TRBD2
clone size: once

CDR3 protein: CAISEPDRVGSYEQYF
CDR3 DNA: TGTGCCATCAGTGAACCCGACAGGGTGGGGAGTTACGAGCAGTACTTC
V gene: TRBV10-3
CDR3 length: 16
J gene: TRBJ2-7
D gene: TRBD1
clone size: .

CDR3 protein: CASSPVGPAYNEQFF
CDR3 DNA: TGTGCCAGCTCACCGGTCGGCCCGGCCTACAATGAGCAGTTCTTC
V gene: TRBV18
CDR3 length: 15
J gene: TRBJ2-1
D gene: .
clone size: .

CDR3 protein: CASSLDRNEKLFF
CDR3 DNA: TGTGCCAGCAGCTTGGACAGAAATGAAAAACTGTTTTTT
V gene: TRBV5-6
CDR3 length: 13
J gene: TRBJ1-4
D gene: .
clone size: .

CDR3 protein: CASSHEGTGGMQQYF
CDR3 DNA: TGTGCCAGCAGCCATGAGGGAACAGGGGGCATGCAGCAGTACTTC
V gene: TRBV7-3
CDR3 length: 15
J gene: TRBJ2-7
D gene: TRBD1
clone size: .

CDR3 protein: CASSLNRDRGGNTIYF
CDR3 DNA: TGTGCCAGCAGCTTAAACCGGGACAGGGGTGGAAACACCATATATTTT
V gene: TRBV7-9
CDR3 length: 16
J gene: TRBJ1-3
D gene: TRBD1
clone size: .

CDR3 protein: CSVLDPNYGYTF
CDR3 DNA: TGCAGCGTTCTGGACCCGAACTATGGCTACACCTTC
V gene: TRBV29-1
CDR3 length: 12
J gene: TRBJ1-2
D gene: .
clone size: .

CDR3 protein: CASSLGQGGGNTIYF
CDR3 DNA: TGTGCCAGCAGCCTAGGACAGGGAGGTGGAAACACCATATATTTT
V gene: TRBV5-8
CDR3 length: 15
J gene: TRBJ1-3
D gene: TRBD1
clone size: once

CDR3 protein: CASSLGQPGNTIYF
CDR3 DNA: TGTGCCAGCAGCCTGGGACAGCCTGGAAACACCATATATTTT
V gene: TRBV9
CDR3 length: 14
J gene: TRBJ1-3
D gene: TRBD1
clone size: .

CDR3 protein: CASSLAFGRADSNEQFF
CDR3 DNA: TGTGCCAGCAGCTTAGCTTTCGGGAGGGCCGATTCTAATGAGCAGTTCTTC
V gene: TRBV11-2
CDR3 length: 17
J gene: TRBJ2-1
D gene: TRBD2
clone size: .

CDR3 protein: CASSPSENTEAFF
CDR3 DNA: TGTGCCAGCTCACCATCAGAGAACACTGAAGCTTTCTTT
V gene: TRBV18
CDR3 length: 13
J gene: TRBJ1-1
D gene: .
clone size: .

CDR3 protein: CASSIEPGGEAFF
CDR3 DNA: TGTGCCAGTAGTATAGAACCCGGGGGTGAAGCTTTCTTT
V gene: TRBV19
CDR3 length: 13
J gene: TRBJ1-1
D gene: .
clone size: .

CDR3 protein: CASGLGTGEYSNQPQHF
CDR3 DNA: TGTGCTAGTGGTTTGGGGACAGGAGAATATAGCAATCAGCCCCAGCATTTT
V gene: TRBV12-5
CDR3 length: 17
J gene: TRBJ1-5
D gene: TRBD1
clone size: .

CDR3 protein: CASSLARGTVQETQYF
CDR3 DNA: TGCGCCAGCAGCTTGGCGCGGGGGACGGTACAAGAGACCCAGTACTTC
V gene: TRBV5-1
CDR3 length: 16
J gene: TRBJ2-5
D gene: TRBD2
clone size: .

CDR3 protein: CASSLDGPPYNEQFF
CDR3 DNA: TGCGCCAGCAGCTTGGACGGACCCCCCTACAATGAGCAGTTCTTC
V gene: TRBV5-1
CDR3 length: 15
J gene: TRBJ2-1
D gene: .
clone size: .

CDR3 protein: CASSLTIPGHSGRNTIYF
CDR3 DNA: TGTGCCAGCAGTCTTACTATCCCGGGACACTCAGGAAGAAACACCATATATTTT
V gene: TRBV6-6
CDR3 length: 18
J gene: TRBJ1-3
D gene: .
clone size: .

CDR3 protein: CASSFPTDSGNTIYF
CDR3 DNA: TGTGCCAGCAGCTTTCCGACAGATTCTGGAAACACCATATATTTT
V gene: TRBV5-6
CDR3 length: 15
J gene: TRBJ1-3
D gene: .
clone size: .